The clone carrying this TCR beta chain was seen more than once but under ten times. Gene names are mouse gene names. The sequenced fragment ends 3 residues before the CDR3 boundary, so the rest is inferred from the germline J gene. The pooled cutaneous lymph node cells were sorted using several markers (CD4, CD8alpha, NKG2D, NKG2ACE and others). CDR1 and CDR2 from the germline V gene are GKSSPN and SITVG. Trimming removed 1 base from V and 7 bases from J; junction bases left unmatched: 4. The CDR3 has 14 amino acids. The data stem from a study of CD8+ T cells in alopecia areata. Sequencing relied on a cDNA template that was reverse transcribed from extracted RNA. Sequencing was performed with immunoSEQ multiplex PCR; in TCRdb, only in-frame clones are kept and a portion is missing. Listed for the sample are 270,000 or so clones, none seen a single time.

V is TRBV31 and J is TRBJ1-6; 7 bases map to TRBD1. TRBJ1-6 is an ORF for which the function is uncertain. The clonotype originates from a C3H/HeJ mouse with alopecia areata. Strain MHC haplotype: H2-k. The material sequenced was CD4+ T cells sorted from a lymph node. The CDR3 bases that were read are TGTGCCTGGAGTCAACCAGGGGGGAATTCGCCC. This sequence encodes CAWSQPGGNSP. From start to end, the CDR3 is CAWSQPGGNSPLYF.